A selection of T cell receptor beta chains follows, all from one sample in a study of graft-versus-host responses after intestinal transplantation. The repertoire was sequenced with immunoSEQ multiplex PCR; TCRdb's copy has only in-frame clones and lacks some. This table holds 20,000 to 25,000 clones, around 78% found once. Sequencing used ileum tissue, obtained 12 days after intestinal transplant. These receptors were collected from a human patient who received an intestinal transplant, so some T cells may come from the graft donor. Each CDR3 is given with its conserved first and last residue. D genes are given only for firm matches. Clone size is not always given. Where it is, it says once, few, many or a class for expanded clones.

>TRBJ2-3|TRBV29-1|-|-
TGCAGCGTTGATTCCGGTACGCAGTATTTT
CSVDSGTQYF
>TRBJ2-3|TRBV7-6|-|-
TGTGCCAGCAGCCCCCGGGACTTCGGGGCCCCAGATACGCAGTATTTT
CASSPRDFGAPDTQYF
>TRBJ2-3|TRBV5-1|-|-
TGCGCCAGCAGCTTGGTAGGAGCCTTTACGCAGTATTTT
CASSLVGAFTQYF
>TRBJ2-7|TRBV11-3|-|TRBD1
TGTGCCAGCAGCAGCACAGGGGGAGCTAACGAGCAGTACTTC
CASSSTGGANEQYF
>TRBJ2-1|TRBV6-4|-|TRBD2
TGTGCCAGCAGTGCTTCCGGGGGGGCGGACAATGAGCAGTTCTTC
CASSASGGADNEQFF
>TRBJ1-2|TRBV5-1|-|-
TGCGCCAGCAGCTTCGTAGGGGAAGGTGATGGCTACACCTTC
CASSFVGEGDGYTF
>TRBJ1-2|TRBV20-1|few|-
TGCAGTGCTAAAGAGAGCTATGGCTACACCTTC
CSAKESYGYTF
>TRBJ2-2|TRBV18|-|TRBD2
TGTGCCAGCTCACCCCTCGGACTAGCGGGGCCCACCGGGGAGCTGTTTTTT
CASSPLGLAGPTGELFF
>TRBJ2-1|TRBV5-4|-|TRBD2
TGTGCCAGCAGCTTTAGCGGGGGGTCCTACAATGAGCAGTTCTTC
CASSFSGGSYNEQFF
>TRBJ2-7|TRBV14|-|TRBD1
TGTGCCAGCAGCCAAGGGATTCGGACAGGTGGACCCTACGAGCAGTACTTC
CASSQGIRTGGPYEQYF
>TRBJ1-2|TRBV7-8|-|-
TGTGCCAGCAGCTTACCCCCTATCGGGGGAAGCGGCTACACCTTC
CASSLPPIGGSGYTF
>TRBJ2-5|TRBV9|-|TRBD2
TGTGCCAGCAGCGCCTTAGCGGGGGGGAGGGAGACCCAGTACTTC
CASSALAGGRETQYF
>TRBJ2-1|TRBV5-6|-|-
TGTGCCAGCAGCTTGTTGTCTGGGGGGAGCGATGAGCAGTTCTTC
CASSLLSGGSDEQFF
>TRBJ2-2|TRBV9|-|-
TGTGCCAGCAGCGTAGTCAGCACCGGGGAGCTGTTTTTT
CASSVVSTGELFF
>TRBJ1-2|TRBV6-5|few|-
TGTGCCAGCAGTTCTCGGAGGGCGCTCTATGGCTACACCTTC
CASSSRRALYGYTF
>TRBJ1-3|TRBV15|-|-
TGTGCCACCAGCGGGAGGAGCTCGGCCTCTGGAAACACCATATATTTT
CATSGRSSASGNTIYF
>TRBJ2-5|TRBV9|-|-
TGTGCCAGCAGCGTAGAGCCAGCGCCACAAGAGACCCAGTACTTC
CASSVEPAPQETQYF
>TRBJ2-3|TRBV2|-|TRBD1
TGTGCCAGCAGTTTAACAGGGGGCTATAGCACAGATACGCAGTATTTT
CASSLTGGYSTDTQYF
>TRBJ2-7|TRBV6-7|few|-
TGTGCCAGCAGTTACCGGGGGTACTTC
CASSYRGYF
>TRBJ2-3|TRBV11-3|once|TRBD1
TGTGCCAGCAGCTTAGGGGTTTGGACAGGGGACACAGATACGCAGTATTTT
CASSLGVWTGDTDTQYF
>TRBJ2-1|TRBV7-3|-|-
TGTGCCAGCAGCTTAGGGGCGGGACGCTATGAGCAGTTCTTC
CASSLGAGRYEQFF
>TRBJ2-2|TRBV7-2|-|-
TGTGCCAGCAGCCGGGACACCGGGGAGCTGTTTTTT
CASSRDTGELFF
>TRBJ2-1|TRBV11-3|-|-
TGTGCCAGCAGCTTTGGGGGGGGCAATTACAATGAGCAGTTCTTC
CASSFGGGNYNEQFF
>TRBJ1-1|TRBV7-9|-|-
TGTGCCAGCAGCTCCCAGGGGACACTCAACACTGAAGCTTTCTTT
CASSSQGTLNTEAFF
>TRBJ2-1|TRBV7-6|few|-
TGTGCCAGCAGCGTGGCGGGTGAGAATGAGCAGTTCTTC
CASSVAGENEQFF
>TRBJ2-1|TRBV9|-|-
TGTGCCAGCAGCGTAGCCTTCGATGAGCAGTTCTTC
CASSVAFDEQFF
>TRBJ2-3|TRBV11-2|-|TRBD1
TGTGCCAGCAGCACCCGGGACAGGGGCACAGATACGCAGTATTTT
CASSTRDRGTDTQYF
>TRBJ1-1|TRBV11-2|-|-
TGTGCCAGCAGCTTTACGGGGGTTGAAGCTTTCTTT
CASSFTGVEAFF
>TRBJ2-2|TRBV9|-|-
TGTGCCAGCAGCGGAGAGTATGGCGGGGAGCTGTTTTTT
CASSGEYGGELFF
>TRBJ2-1|TRBV11-2|-|-
TGTGCCAGCAGCTCATCTCTAGCGATTGGAGTATACAATGAGCAGTTCTTC
CASSSSLAIGVYNEQFF
>TRBJ2-7|TRBV25-1|-|TRBD2
TGTGCCAGCAGTGCTAGCGGGAGGGTCTACGAGCAGTACTTC
CASSASGRVYEQYF
>TRBJ1-2|TRBV4-1|-|TRBD1
TGCGCCAGCAGCCAAGTGGGGACAGCCTATGGCTACACCTTC
CASSQVGTAYGYTF
>TRBJ1-2|TRBV7-2|-|-
TGTGCCAGCAGCTTACAGGGCAATGGCTACACCTTC
CASSLQGNGYTF
>TRBJ2-7|TRBV6-5|-|-
TGTGCCAGCAGTACCTCAGGGTGGTCCTACGAGCAGTACTTC
CASSTSGWSYEQYF
>TRBJ2-1|TRBV7-8|-|-
TGTGCCAGCAGTCCCTACCTACAGGGTGACTGGGATGAGCAGTTCTTC
CASSPYLQGDWDEQFF
>TRBJ2-5|TRBV7-9|-|-
TGTGCCAGCAGTACGCCCGGGAGACAAGAGACCCAGTACTTC
CASSTPGRQETQYF
>TRBJ2-7|TRBV28|-|-
TGTGCCAGCACCCAGTCTTCGGGGGATGAGGTGCAGTACTTC
CASTQSSGDEVQYF
>TRBJ2-5|TRBV11-3|few|-
TGTGCCAGCAGCTTAGCGCCAGGGGTGGGGGCCCAAGAGACCCAGTACTTC
CASSLAPGVGAQETQYF
>TRBJ1-1|TRBV5-4|-|-
TGTGCCAGCAGCTTGGGGGCACGGATGAACACTGAAGCTTTCTTT
CASSLGARMNTEAFF
>TRBJ2-7|TRBV29-1|few|-
TGCAGCGTTGAAGGGGGGGGGCCTTCGAAGCAGTACTTC
CSVEGGGPSKQYF
>TRBJ2-7|TRBV28|-|TRBD2
TGTGCCAGCGTCAATGGCGGGGGGGGAACCTACGAGCAGTACTTC
CASVNGGGGTYEQYF
>TRBJ1-1|TRBV5-6|-|-
TGTGCCAGCAGCTTGGGAGGGGGCACTGAAGCTTTCTTT
CASSLGGGTEAFF
>TRBJ1-2|TRBV7-9|-|TRBD1
TGTGCCAGCAGCTTCAGGACAGGCCGTCGCTATGGCTACACCTTC
CASSFRTGRRYGYTF
>TRBJ2-3|TRBV27|-|-
TGTGCCAGCAGTTTCTCCGACTCCCCCACGCAGTATTTT
CASSFSDSPTQYF
>TRBJ2-7|TRBV4-1|-|TRBD1
TGCGCCAGCAGCCAAGGGTACAGGGGCTACGAGCAGTACTTC
CASSQGYRGYEQYF
>TRBJ2-3|TRBV4-3|once|-
TGCGCCAGCAGCCAAGGACAGGATCACACAGATACGCAGTATTTT
CASSQGQDHTDTQYF
>TRBJ2-7|TRBV4-1|-|TRBD2
TGCGCCAGCAGCCAAGATCGGGAGGAAACCTCCTACGAGCAGTACTTC
CASSQDREETSYEQYF
>TRBJ2-7|TRBV2|-|TRBD2
TGTGCCAGCAGTTACCCGCCGACTAGCGGGAGCGAGCAGTACTTC
CASSYPPTSGSEQYF
>TRBJ1-6|TRBV6-6|-|-
TGTGCCAGCGTATCACAGGGAGAATCACCCCTCCACTTT
CASVSQGESPLHF
>TRBJ1-2|TRBV4-1|-|TRBD1
TGCGCCAGCAGCCAAGATATAGGGACAGGGAGCTATGGCTACACCTTC
CASSQDIGTGSYGYTF
>TRBJ2-3|TRBV13|-|TRBD2
TGTGCCAGCAGCTCGACTAGCGGGGCAGATACGCAGTATTTT
CASSSTSGADTQYF
>TRBJ1-4|TRBV7-9|once|-
TGTGCCAGCAGCTTACTTTCGAGGGAAAAACTGTTTTTT
CASSLLSREKLFF
>TRBJ1-2|TRBV5-1|-|TRBD1
TGCGCCAGCAGACGGACAGGGCTAGAAGTGGGCTACACCTTC
CASRRTGLEVGYTF
>TRBJ1-2|TRBV4-1|few|TRBD1
TGCGCCAGCAGCCAAGTGTTCAGGGGGCGCGCCTATGGCTACACCTTC
CASSQVFRGRAYGYTF